This TCR beta chain came from a study of cytomegalovirus exposure and HLA in healthy donors. As for the study in general: There were about 86 million unique TCRs (from HLA-typed donors) in an early data release.

Regarding donors, all were healthy bone marrow donors. General observations from the study: A later analysis reportedly identified an Asian-associated ancestry cluster as carrying fewer N-insertions than the roughly 700-donor mean.

Points on this clone: Its antigen is not identified.

Both 60 Vbeta primers and 13 Jbeta primers went into the PCR. Only in-frame clones appear in the TCRdb table, and some are missing; sequencing was by immunoSEQ multiplex PCR. The table shows 150,000 to 200,000 clones, with roughly 80% occurring only once. Trimming stripped 7 bases from V and 0 bases from J, with 12 bases between. The V gene's germline CDR1 is MGHDK and CDR2 SYGVNS. The CDR3 is 14 amino acids. What was sequenced was PBMCs. This receptor was obtained from a woman aged 25-40 years in good health and CMV-seronegative. The chain is built from TRBV25-1 and TRBJ1-1; D remains ambiguous. CDR3 sequence reads: CASTPGSMNTEAFF. In DNA, the CDR3 is TGTGCCAGCACCCCGGGGTCTATGAACACTGAAGCTTTCTTT.